A single sample gave rise to the 16 T cell receptor beta chains below, sequenced in a study of identical twins. One entry per CDR3 protein, called by TCRdb with MiXCR from the 5' RACE reads. The table has about 920,000 distinct CDR3 sequences, roughly 12% seen once. These data were also reused for a study on yellow fever vaccine responses in identical twins.

Sequencing used PBMCs. These receptors were collected from a young woman in good health.

This clonotype was observed a few times. This chain links TRBV11-2 with TRBJ2-7; D not certain. V lost 3 bases and J lost 4, with 10 bases in between. Germline CDR1 SGHAT, CDR2 FQNNGV. CDR3 length: 13 amino acids. The DNA for the CDR3 is TGTGCCAGCAGCTTGGGCAGCCCATACGAGCAGTACGTC. It is translated as CASSLGSPYEQYV.

The V and J genes are TRBV7-9 and TRBJ1-2; a weak D match, TRBD1 (5 bases). Trimming pared 5 bases from V and 2 bases from J, leaving 9 bases between. Germline values: CDR1 SEHNR, CDR2 FQNEAQ (reference sequence). The CDR3 consists of 13 residues. Written as DNA, the CDR3 is TGTGCCAGCAGCCCCCCAGGGAACTATGGCTACACCTTC. This encodes CASSPPGNYGYTF.

This chain uses TRBV20-1 with TRBJ2-3; 10 bases match TRBD2. V shed 6 bases and J 5 bases; nucleotides not matched to a gene: 5. CDR1 and CDR2 (germline): DFQATT, SNEGSKA (reference sequence). The CDR3 has 13 amino acids. DNA of the CDR3: TGCAGTGCCCCCCCTAGCGGGGGAGATACGCAGTATTTT. Translating gives CSAPPSGGDTQYF.

This clonotype was picked up many times. The V gene is TRBV5-1, the J gene TRBJ2-5; perhaps TRBD2 as D (6 bases). This CDR3 has 22 residues. Trimming cost V 5 bases and J 1 base, with 36 bases left between them. Germline assignment: CDR1 SGHRS and CDR2 YFSETQ. The DNA for the CDR3 is TGCGCCAGCAGAGTGAAGCTTGTGTCGCGGGGTTTGGTCCTAGCGACCCAAGAGACCCAGTACTTC. It translates to CASRVKLVSRGLVLATQETQYF.

This clonotype was counted a few times. This chain links TRBV9 with TRBJ2-1; weak D call: TRBD1 (6 bases). The CDR3 is 13 amino acids. Trimming took 0 bases from V and 6 from J, leaving 7 bases between them. The V gene's germline CDR1 is SGDLS and CDR2 YYNGEE. CDR3 nucleotides: TGTGCCAGCAGCGTAGAAGGGGGCAATGAGCAGTTCTTC. Translation: CASSVEGGNEQFF.

This clonotype was counted a few times. The chain joins TRBV28 to TRBJ2-7; D uncertain. Trimming cost V 3 bases and J 2 bases, with 8 bases left between them. Per the germline V gene, CDR1 is MDHEN and CDR2 is SYDVKM. This CDR3 has 13 amino acids. The CDR3 loop is CASSFKGTYEQYF. The CDR3 nucleotides are TGTGCCAGCAGTTTTAAAGGGACCTACGAGCAGTACTTC.

This clonotype was seen more than once but under ten times. The rearrangement links TRBV2 to TRBJ1-4, with D unresolved. Trimming removed 2 bases at V and 12 bases at J, with 10 bases between. CDR3 size: 12 residues. The germline V gene has CDR1 SNHLY and CDR2 FYNNEI. This CDR3 reads CASSERAFQLFF. CDR3 sequence (DNA): TGTGCCAGCAGTGAACGGGCGTTCCAACTGTTTTTT.

This clonotype was picked up a small number of times. The J gene is TRBJ2-3, the V gene TRBV29-1, with a possible D match to TRBD2 (6 bases). V lost 6 bases and J lost 2, with 15 bases in between. The CDR3 covers 14 residues. Germline CDR1 is SQVTM and CDR2 is ANQGSEA. CDR3 protein: CSVHPGLNTDTQYF. Here the CDR3 DNA reads TGCAGCGTCCACCCGGGACTGAACACAGATACGCAGTATTTT.

In this sample, this clonotype turned up a few times. The V gene is TRBV2, the J gene TRBJ2-3, with D unresolved. Germline assignment: CDR1 SNHLY and CDR2 FYNNEI. The CDR3 has 15 residues. Trimming took 0 bases from V and 0 from J, leaving 7 bases between them. DNA for the CDR3: TGTGCCAGCAGTGAAGCACACTTTAGCACAGATACGCAGTATTTT. Translated: CASSEAHFSTDTQYF.

The chain recombines TRBV4-1 with TRBJ2-5; 13 bases line up with TRBD2. The CDR3 loop spans 18 amino acids. J gave up 5 bases and V 0 bases, and 9 bases lay outside the gene matches. CDR1 is MGHRA, CDR2 YSYEKL, per germline. CDR3 in DNA: TGCGCCAGCAGCCAAGAACCAGGACTAGCGGGAGATGGGGAGACCCAGTACTTC. It yields the protein CASSQEPGLAGDGETQYF.

This clonotype was counted between two and nine times. The chain links TRBV7-2 to TRBJ2-3; D is undetermined. The CDR3 loop spans 15 amino acids. Germline V gene sequence: CDR1 SGHTA, CDR2 FQGNSA. V lost 1 base, J lost 0 bases, and 8 bases lay in between. The CDR3 loop reads CASSLVLRSTDTQYF. Here the CDR3 DNA reads TGTGCCAGCAGCTTAGTTTTGAGAAGCACAGATACGCAGTATTTT. Full variable domain (rest looked up from reference TRBV7-2 and TRBJ2-3): GAGVSQSPSNKVTEKGKDVELRCDPISGHTALYWYRQSLGQGLEFLIYFQGNSAPDKSGLPSDRFSAERTGGSVSTLTIQRTQQEDSAVYLCASSLVLRSTDTQYFGPGTRLTVL.

This clonotype showed up just a few times. This chain joins TRBV14 and TRBJ2-1; 8 bases match TRBD2. With 4 bases clipped from V and 9 bases from J, the junction kept 11 bases outside the gene matches. This CDR3 has 15 amino acids. The germline V gene has CDR1 SGHDN and CDR2 FVKESK. The DNA for the CDR3 is TGTGCCAGCAGCCTACCCCCGGGACTAGGTCGTGAGCAGTTCTTC. It specifies CASSLPPGLGREQFF.

Here the CDR3 DNA reads TGTGCCAGCAGGGAGGAGCGGATTGAGCAGTTCTTC. Its protein is CASREERIEQFF. This rearrangement joins TRBV6-1 to TRBJ2-1; D is perhaps TRBD2 (5 bases). The CDR3 spans 12 residues. V was cut by 6 bases and J by 9 bases, with 12 bases left in between. Germline CDR1 MNHNS, CDR2 SASEGT.

This clonotype was counted ten times or more. The rearrangement links TRBV7-2 to TRBJ2-1, with D hard to call. The ends were cut back, 2 bases at V and 0 bases at J, with 8 bases in the middle. CDR1 SGHTA and CDR2 FQGNSA come from the germline V gene. There are 15 residues in the CDR3. The DNA of the CDR3 is TGTGCCAGCAGCTTAAGCGTAAGCTCCTACAATGAGCAGTTCTTC. Translating it yields CASSLSVSSYNEQFF.

This clonotype has just a few counts. DNA for the CDR3: TGTGCCAGCCATTCGGATGAGCAGTTCTTC. It yields the protein CASHSDEQFF. The rearrangement uses TRBV7-3 and TRBJ2-1; D is undetermined. CDR1 and CDR2 (germline): SGHTA, FQGTGA. This CDR3 is 10 amino acids long. Trimming removed 8 bases at V and 8 bases at J, with 7 bases between.

This clonotype came up a few times. The V and J genes are TRBV7-6 and TRBJ1-2; weak D call: TRBD1 (6 bases). The CDR3 extends over 14 amino acids. The V and J ends lost 3 bases and 4 bases respectively, with 12 bases between them. The germline V gene has CDR1 SGHVS and CDR2 FNYEAQ. The CDR3 sequence is CASSLAGQGYGYTF. In nucleotides, the CDR3 is TGTGCCAGCAGCTTGGCGGGACAAGGCTATGGCTACACCTTC. Variable domain in full (rest from reference TRBV7-6 and TRBJ1-2): GAGVSQSPRYKVTKRGQDVALRCDPISGHVSLYWYRQALGQGPEFLTYFNYEAQQDKSGLPNDRFSAERPEGSISTLTIQRTEQRDSAMYRCASSLAGQGYGYTFGSGTRLTVV.